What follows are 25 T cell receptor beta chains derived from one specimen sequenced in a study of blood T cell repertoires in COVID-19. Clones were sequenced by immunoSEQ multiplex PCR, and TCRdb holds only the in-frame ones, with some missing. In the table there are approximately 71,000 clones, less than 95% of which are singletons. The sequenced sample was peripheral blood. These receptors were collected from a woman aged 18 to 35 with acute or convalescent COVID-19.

The CDR3 spells CAWGQGAETQYF. CDR3 sequence (DNA): TGTGCCTGGGGACAGGGCGCGGAGACCCAGTACTTC. This chain connects TRBV30 to TRBJ2-5; 8 positions agree with TRBD1. After removal of 5 bases from V and 5 bases from J, the junction contained 4 bases not matched to a gene. CDR3 length: 12 residues. Germline CDR1 and CDR2: GTSNPN and SVGIG (reference sequence).

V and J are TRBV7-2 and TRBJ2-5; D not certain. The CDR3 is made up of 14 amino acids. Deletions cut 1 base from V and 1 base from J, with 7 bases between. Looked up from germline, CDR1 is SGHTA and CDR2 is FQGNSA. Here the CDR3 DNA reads TGTGCCAGCAGCTTAGGAGGATCCCAAGAGACCCAGTACTTC. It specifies CASSLGGSQETQYF.

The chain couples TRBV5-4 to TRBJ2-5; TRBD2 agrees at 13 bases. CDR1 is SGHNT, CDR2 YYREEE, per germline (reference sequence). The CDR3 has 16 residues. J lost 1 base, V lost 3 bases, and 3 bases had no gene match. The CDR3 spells CASSSRLAGGQETQYF. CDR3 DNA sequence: TGTGCCAGCAGCTCTCGACTAGCGGGGGGCCAAGAGACCCAGTACTTC.

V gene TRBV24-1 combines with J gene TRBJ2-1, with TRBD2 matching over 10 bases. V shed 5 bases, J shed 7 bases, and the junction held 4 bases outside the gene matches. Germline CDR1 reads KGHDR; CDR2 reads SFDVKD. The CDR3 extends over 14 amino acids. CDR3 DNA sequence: TGTGCCACCAGTGGAGCGGGGGGGTTTAATGAGCAGTTCTTC. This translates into CATSGAGGFNEQFF.

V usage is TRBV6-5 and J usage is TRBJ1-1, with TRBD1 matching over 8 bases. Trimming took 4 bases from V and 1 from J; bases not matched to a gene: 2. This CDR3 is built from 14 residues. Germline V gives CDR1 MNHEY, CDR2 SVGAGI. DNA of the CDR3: TGTGCCAGCAGTTCCGGACAGGGGAACACTGAAGCTTTCTTT. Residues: CASSSGQGNTEAFF.

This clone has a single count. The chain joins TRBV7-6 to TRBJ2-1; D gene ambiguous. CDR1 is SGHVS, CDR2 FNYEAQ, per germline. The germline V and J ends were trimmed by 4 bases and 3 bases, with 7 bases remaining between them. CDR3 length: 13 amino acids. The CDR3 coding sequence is TGTGCCAGCAGCTCCCCAAACTACAATGAGCAGTTCTTC. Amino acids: CASSSPNYNEQFF.

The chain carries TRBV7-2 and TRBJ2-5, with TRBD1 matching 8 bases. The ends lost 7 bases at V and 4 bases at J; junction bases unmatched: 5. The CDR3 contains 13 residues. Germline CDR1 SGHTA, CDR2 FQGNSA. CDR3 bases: TGTGCCAGCACCTTTACAGGGGGAGAGACCCAGTACTTC. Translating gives CASTFTGGETQYF.

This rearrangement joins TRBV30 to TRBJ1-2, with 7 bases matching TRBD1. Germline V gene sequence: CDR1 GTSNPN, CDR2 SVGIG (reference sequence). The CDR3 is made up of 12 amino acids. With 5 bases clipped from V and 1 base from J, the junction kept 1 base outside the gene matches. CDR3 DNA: TGTGCCTGGTACAGGGGTAACTATGGCTACACCTTC. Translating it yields CAWYRGNYGYTF.

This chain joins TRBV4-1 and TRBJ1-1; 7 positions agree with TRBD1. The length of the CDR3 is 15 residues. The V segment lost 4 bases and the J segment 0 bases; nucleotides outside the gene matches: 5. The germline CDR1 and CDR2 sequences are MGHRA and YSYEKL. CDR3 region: CASSPTGFLNTEAFF. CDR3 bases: TGCGCCAGCAGCCCGACAGGGTTCTTGAACACTGAAGCTTTCTTT.

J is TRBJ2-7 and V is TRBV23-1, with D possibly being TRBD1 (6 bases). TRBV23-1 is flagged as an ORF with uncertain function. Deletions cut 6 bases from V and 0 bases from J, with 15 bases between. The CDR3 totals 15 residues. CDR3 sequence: CASSTQGLFSYEQYF. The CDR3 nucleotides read TGCGCCAGCAGCACTCAGGGGTTGTTCTCCTACGAGCAGTACTTC.

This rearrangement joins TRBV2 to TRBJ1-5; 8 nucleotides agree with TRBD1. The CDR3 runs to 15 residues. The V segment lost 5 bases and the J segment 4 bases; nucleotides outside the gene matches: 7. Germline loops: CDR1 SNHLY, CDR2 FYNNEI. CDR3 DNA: TGTGCCAGCAGTCAAAGACAGGGGCAAAATCAGCCCCAGCATTTT. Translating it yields CASSQRQGQNQPQHF.

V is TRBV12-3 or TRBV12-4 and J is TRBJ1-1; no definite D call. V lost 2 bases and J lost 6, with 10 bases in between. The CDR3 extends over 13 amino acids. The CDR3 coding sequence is TGTGCCAGCAGTTTATTGGGAGGCGCTGAAGCTTTCTTT. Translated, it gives CASSLLGGAEAFF.

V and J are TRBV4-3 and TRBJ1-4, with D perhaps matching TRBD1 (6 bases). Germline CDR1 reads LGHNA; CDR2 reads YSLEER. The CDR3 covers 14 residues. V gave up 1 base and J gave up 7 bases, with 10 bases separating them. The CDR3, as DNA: TGCGCCAGCAGCCAAGTTTCAGGGGTTGAAAAACTGTTTTTT. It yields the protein CASSQVSGVEKLFF.

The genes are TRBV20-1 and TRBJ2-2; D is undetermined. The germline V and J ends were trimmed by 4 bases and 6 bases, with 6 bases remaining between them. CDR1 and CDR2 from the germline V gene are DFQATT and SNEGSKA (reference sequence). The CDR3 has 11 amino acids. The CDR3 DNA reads TGCAGTGCTACTAGTGCCGGGGAGCTGTTTTTT. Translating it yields CSATSAGELFF.

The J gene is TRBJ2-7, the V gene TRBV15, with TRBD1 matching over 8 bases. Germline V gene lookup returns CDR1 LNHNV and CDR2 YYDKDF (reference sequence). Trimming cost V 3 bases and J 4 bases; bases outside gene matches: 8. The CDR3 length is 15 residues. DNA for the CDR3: TGTGCCACCAGCAGGGTTCAGGGGGCCTTATACGAGCAGTACTTC. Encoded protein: CATSRVQGALYEQYF.

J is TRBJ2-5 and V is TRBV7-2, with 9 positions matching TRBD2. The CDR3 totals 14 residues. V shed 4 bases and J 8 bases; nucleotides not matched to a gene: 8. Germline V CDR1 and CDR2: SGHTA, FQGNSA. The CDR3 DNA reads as TGTGCCAGCAGCTCCGGGACTAGCCTTGGTACCCAGTACTTC. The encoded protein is CASSSGTSLGTQYF.

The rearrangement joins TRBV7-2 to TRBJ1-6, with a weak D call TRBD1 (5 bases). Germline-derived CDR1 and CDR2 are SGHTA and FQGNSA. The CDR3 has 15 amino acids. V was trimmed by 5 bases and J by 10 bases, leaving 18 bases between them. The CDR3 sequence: CASSVDQGIVSPLHF. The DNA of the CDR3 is TGTGCCAGCAGCGTTGACCAGGGTATAGTCTCACCCCTCCACTTT.

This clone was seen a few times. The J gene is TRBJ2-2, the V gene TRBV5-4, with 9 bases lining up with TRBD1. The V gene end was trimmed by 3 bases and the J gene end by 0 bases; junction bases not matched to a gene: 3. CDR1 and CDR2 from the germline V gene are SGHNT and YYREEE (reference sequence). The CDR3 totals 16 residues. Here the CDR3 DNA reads TGTGCCAGCAGCTCAGGACAGGGGCCGAACACCGGGGAGCTGTTTTTT. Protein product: CASSSGQGPNTGELFF.

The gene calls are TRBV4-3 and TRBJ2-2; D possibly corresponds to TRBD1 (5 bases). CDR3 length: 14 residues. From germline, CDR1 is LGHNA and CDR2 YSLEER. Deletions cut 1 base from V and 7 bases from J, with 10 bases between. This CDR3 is CASSQAGYDGELFF. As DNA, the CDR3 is TGCGCCAGCAGCCAAGCAGGGTACGACGGGGAGCTGTTTTTT.

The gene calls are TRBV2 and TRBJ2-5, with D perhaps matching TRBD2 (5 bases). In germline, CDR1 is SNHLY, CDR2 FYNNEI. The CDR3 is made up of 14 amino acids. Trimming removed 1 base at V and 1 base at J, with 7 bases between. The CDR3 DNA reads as TGTGCCAGCAGTGAAGAAGCGGCCCAAGAGACCCAGTACTTC. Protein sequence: CASSEEAAQETQYF.

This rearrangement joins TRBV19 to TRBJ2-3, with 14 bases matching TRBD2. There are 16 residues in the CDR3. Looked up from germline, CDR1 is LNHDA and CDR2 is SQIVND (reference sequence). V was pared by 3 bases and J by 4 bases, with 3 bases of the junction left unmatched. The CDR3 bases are TGTGCCAGTAGTATGGGGACTAGCGGGGGTGCAGATACGCAGTATTTT. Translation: CASSMGTSGGADTQYF.

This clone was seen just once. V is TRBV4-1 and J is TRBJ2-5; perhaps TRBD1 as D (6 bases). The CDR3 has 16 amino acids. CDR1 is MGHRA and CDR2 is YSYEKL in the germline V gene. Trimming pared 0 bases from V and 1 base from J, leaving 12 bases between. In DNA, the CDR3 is TGCGCCAGCAGCCAAGATTTCAGGGGCGTCCAAGAGACCCAGTACTTC. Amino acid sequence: CASSQDFRGVQETQYF.

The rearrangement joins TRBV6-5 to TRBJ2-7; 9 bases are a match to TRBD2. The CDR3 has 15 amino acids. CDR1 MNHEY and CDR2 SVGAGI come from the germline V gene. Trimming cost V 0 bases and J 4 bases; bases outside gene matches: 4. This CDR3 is CASSYSISGGYEQYF. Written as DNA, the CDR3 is TGTGCCAGCAGTTACTCGATTAGCGGGGGTTACGAGCAGTACTTC.

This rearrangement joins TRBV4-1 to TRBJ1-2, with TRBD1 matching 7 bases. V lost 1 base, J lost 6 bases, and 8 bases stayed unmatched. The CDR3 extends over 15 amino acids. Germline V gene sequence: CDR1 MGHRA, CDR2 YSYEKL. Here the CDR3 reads CASSQGTGYSNGYTF. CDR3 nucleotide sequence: TGCGCCAGCAGCCAAGGGACAGGATACTCCAATGGCTACACCTTC.

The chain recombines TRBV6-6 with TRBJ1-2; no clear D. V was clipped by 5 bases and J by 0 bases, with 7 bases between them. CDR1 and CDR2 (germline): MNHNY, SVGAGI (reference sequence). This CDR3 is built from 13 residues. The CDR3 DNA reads TGTGCCAGCAGTCCCTCAGCTAACTATGGCTACACCTTC. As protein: CASSPSANYGYTF.